This T cell receptor beta chain was observed in a study of blood T cell repertoires in COVID-19. Study information: Spain, Italy and the United States supplied samples that represented acute and convalescent COVID-19. T cells, B-cell-depleted T cells, or PBMCs provided the cDNA or gDNA that served as material.

The data were produced by immunoSEQ multiplex PCR, yet TCRdb's version contains in-frame clones alone and is incomplete. Found here are more than 200,000 clones, over 75% of them singletons; the top ten hold around 0.67%. V gave up 0 bases and J gave up 1 base, with 6 bases separating them. The germline V gene encodes CDR1 SGHTA and CDR2 FQGNSA. There are 14 residues in the CDR3. The TCR originated in a human donor in a cohort sampled during active COVID-19. The rearrangement joins TRBV7-2 to TRBJ1-1; D is unresolved. The sequencing sample was made of peripheral blood. Here the CDR3 reads CASSLAVRNTEAFF. The CDR3 region has the DNA TGTGCCAGCAGCTTAGCCGTGAGGAACACTGAAGCTTTCTTT.